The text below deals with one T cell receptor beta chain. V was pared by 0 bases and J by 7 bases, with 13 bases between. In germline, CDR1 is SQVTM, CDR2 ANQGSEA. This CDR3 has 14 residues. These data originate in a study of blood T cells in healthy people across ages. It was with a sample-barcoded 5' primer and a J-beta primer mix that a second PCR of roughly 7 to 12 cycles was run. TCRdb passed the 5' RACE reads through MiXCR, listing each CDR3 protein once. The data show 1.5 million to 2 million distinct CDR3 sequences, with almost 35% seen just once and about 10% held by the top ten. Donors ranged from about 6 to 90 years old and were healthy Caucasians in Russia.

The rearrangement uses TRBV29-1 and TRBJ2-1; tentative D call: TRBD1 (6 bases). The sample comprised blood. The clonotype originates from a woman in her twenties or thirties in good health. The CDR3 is CSVEDFRGRNEQFF. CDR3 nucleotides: TGCAGCGTTGAAGATTTCAGGGGAAGGAATGAGCAGTTCTTC.